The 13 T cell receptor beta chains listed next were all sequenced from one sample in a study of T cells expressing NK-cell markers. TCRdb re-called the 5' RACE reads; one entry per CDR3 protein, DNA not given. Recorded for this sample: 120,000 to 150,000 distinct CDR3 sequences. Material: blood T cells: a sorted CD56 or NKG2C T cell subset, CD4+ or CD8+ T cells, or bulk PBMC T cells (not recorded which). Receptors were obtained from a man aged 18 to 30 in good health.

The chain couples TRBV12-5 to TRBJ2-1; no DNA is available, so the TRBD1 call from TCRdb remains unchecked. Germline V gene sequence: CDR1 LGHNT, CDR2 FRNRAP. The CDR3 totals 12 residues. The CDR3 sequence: CASARPGNEQFF.

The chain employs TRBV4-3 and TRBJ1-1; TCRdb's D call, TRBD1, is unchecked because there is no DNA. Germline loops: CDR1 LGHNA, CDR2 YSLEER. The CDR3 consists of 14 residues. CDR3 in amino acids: CASSQDGADPEAFF.

CDR3 region: CSAHTSTGVPDTQYF. The chain couples TRBV20-1 to TRBJ2-3; TCRdb reports TRBD2, a call that lacks DNA to check it against. The germline gives CDR1 DFQATT, CDR2 SNEGSKA (reference sequence). The CDR3 is 15 residues long.

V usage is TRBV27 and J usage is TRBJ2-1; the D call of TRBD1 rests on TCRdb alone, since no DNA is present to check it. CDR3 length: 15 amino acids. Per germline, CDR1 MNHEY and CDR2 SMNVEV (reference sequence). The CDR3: CASSFGQGSYNEQFF.

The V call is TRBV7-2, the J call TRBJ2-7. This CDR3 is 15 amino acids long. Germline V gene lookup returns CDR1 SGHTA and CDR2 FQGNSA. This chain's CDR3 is CASSTGIGLSYEQYF.

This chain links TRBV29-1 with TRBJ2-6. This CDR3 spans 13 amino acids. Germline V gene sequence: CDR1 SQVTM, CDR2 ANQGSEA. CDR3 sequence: CSVLSSGANVLTF.

CDR3 sequence reads: CASSSPGTSLGNEQFF. V is TRBV12-3 or TRBV12-4 and J is TRBJ2-1; TCRdb picks TRBD2, but there is no DNA to check that call. The CDR3 has 16 amino acids.

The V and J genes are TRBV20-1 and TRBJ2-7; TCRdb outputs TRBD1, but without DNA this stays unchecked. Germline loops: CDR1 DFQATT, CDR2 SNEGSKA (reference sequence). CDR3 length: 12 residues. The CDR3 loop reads CSARGPGSEQYF.

The CDR3 protein is CASSSPYSNQPQHF. The chain combines TRBV27 with TRBJ1-5. CDR1 and CDR2 (germline): MNHEY, SMNVEV (reference sequence). This CDR3 region has 14 residues.

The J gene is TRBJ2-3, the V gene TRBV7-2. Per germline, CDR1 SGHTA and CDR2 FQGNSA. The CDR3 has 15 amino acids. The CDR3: CASSFAGYYTDTQYF.

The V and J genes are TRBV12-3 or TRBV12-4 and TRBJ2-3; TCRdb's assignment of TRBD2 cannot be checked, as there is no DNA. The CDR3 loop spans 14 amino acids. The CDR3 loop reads CASSSSRDSDTQYF.

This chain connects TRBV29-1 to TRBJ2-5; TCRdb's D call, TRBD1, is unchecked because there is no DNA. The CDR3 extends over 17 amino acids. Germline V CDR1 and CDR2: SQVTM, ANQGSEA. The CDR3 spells CSPSKSGPGRVVETQYF.

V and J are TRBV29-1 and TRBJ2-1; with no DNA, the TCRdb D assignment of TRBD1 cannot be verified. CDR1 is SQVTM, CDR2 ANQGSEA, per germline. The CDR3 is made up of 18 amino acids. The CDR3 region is CSVGTGQTSGSSYNEQFF.